This T cell receptor beta chain stems from a study of cytomegalovirus exposure and HLA in healthy donors. Whole-study results and caveats: There were a few CMV-associated chains whose specificity for CMV antigens was confirmed in vitro.

As for this clone: Its matching antigen is unknown.

Profiled with immunoSEQ multiplex PCR; TCRdb holds only in-frame clones, not every one. Of around 60,000 clones detected, 90% to 96% appear once; the ten largest clones hold 0.95% to 1.5%. The material sequenced was PBMCs. The receptor's source is a woman younger than 35 in good health and CMV-seronegative.

Written as DNA, the CDR3 is TGTGCCACCAGCGTCCAGGGTCCGGGAGAGACCCAGTACTTC. It translates to CATSVQGPGETQYF. The gene calls are TRBV15 and TRBJ2-5, with D perhaps TRBD1 (5 bases). The CDR3 has 14 residues. Per the germline V gene, CDR1 is LNHNV and CDR2 is YYDKDF (reference sequence). The V gene lost 5 bases and the J gene lost 4 bases, with 14 bases spanning the gap. The full variable domain, with the rest looked up from reference TRBV15 and TRBJ2-5, is DAMVIQNPRYQVTQFGKPVTLSCSQTLNHNVMYWYQQKSSQAPKLLFHYYDKDFNNEADTPDNFQSRRPNTSFCFLDIRSPGLGDTAMYLCATSVQGPGETQYFGPGTRLLVL.